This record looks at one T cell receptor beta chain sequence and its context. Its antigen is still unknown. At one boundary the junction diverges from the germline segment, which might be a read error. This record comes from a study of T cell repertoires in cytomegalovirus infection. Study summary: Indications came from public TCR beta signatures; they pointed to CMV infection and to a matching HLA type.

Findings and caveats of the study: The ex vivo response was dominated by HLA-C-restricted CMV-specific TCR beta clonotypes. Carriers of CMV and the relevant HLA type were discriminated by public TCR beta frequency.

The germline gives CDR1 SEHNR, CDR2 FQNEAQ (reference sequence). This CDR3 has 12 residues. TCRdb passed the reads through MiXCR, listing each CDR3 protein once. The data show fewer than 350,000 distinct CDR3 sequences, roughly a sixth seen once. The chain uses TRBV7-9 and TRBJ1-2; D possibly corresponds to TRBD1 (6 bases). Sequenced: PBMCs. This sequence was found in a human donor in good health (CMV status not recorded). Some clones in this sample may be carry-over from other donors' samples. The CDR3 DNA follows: TGTGCCAGCAGAGGAAAACCGGGACACAAGCTGTTC. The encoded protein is CASRGKPGHKLF.